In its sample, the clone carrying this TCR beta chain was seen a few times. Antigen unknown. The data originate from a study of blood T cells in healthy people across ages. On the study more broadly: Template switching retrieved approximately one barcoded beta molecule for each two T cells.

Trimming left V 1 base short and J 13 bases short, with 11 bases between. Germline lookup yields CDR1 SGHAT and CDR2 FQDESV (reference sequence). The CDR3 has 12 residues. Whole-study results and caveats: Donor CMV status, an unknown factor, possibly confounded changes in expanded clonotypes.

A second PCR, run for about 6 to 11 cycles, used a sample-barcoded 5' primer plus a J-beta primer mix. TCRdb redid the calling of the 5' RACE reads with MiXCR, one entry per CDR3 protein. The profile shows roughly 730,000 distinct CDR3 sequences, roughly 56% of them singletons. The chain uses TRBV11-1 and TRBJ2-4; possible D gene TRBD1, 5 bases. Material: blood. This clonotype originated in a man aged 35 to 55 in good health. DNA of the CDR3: TGTGCCAGCAGCTTAGACAGGATTGAGCAGTACTTC. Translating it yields CASSLDRIEQYF.